The T cell receptor (beta chain) described here comes from a study of siplizumab effects on memory and regulatory T cells. Libraries were prepared by immunoSEQ multiplex PCR; TCRdb keeps only in-frame clonotypes and omits some of them. Seen here are under 110,000 clones, 85% to 95% observed once, and the top ten hold 12%. Study-level points and caveats: Roughly 75-97% of proliferating clones (CD4+ or CD8+) could not be assigned a naive or memory phenotype. Naive T cells were seemingly more diverse than memory cells, and major contributions to the alloresponse seemed to be made by them.

This clone is a singleton in its sample. Its antigen is still unknown. V was pared by 4 bases and J by 3 bases, with 15 bases between. The CDR3 loop spans 15 amino acids. Germline values: CDR1 LGHNA, CDR2 YNFKEQ. Sequences were obtained from non-Treg CD4+ T cells sorted from blood. This receptor was taken from a human donor in good health. The chain uses TRBV4-2 and TRBJ1-1, with a possible D match to TRBD1 (5 bases). CDR3 nucleotide sequence: TGTGCCAGCAGCCGAGGGTTCGGGGCACACACTGAAGCTTTCTTT. Translated: CASSRGFGAHTEAFF.